This TCR beta chain was sequenced in a study of monozygotic twins with inflammatory bowel disease. As to this clonotype: The antigen is not known.

The CDR3 runs 13 residues. Germline V gene sequence: CDR1 SQVTM, CDR2 ANQGSEA. Making cDNA involved eight separate reactions per sample. The UMIs carried a 6-nucleotide sample barcode, and they were added by template switching. TCRdb reanalyzed the 5' RACE reads and collapses them to one entry per CDR3 protein, without DNA. The table gives about 160,000 distinct CDR3 sequences; the top ten clones make up approximately 3% of it. The study, taken as a whole, reports: Resolution of different T cell subtypes was not achieved.

Sequencing was carried out using blood. The TCR comes from a human donor with ulcerative colitis or Crohn's disease, or a healthy co-twin of an affected twin (not recorded which). V is TRBV29-1 and J is TRBJ2-2; checking the TCRdb D call of TRBD2 is not possible without DNA. CDR3 protein: CSVGLAGTGELFF.